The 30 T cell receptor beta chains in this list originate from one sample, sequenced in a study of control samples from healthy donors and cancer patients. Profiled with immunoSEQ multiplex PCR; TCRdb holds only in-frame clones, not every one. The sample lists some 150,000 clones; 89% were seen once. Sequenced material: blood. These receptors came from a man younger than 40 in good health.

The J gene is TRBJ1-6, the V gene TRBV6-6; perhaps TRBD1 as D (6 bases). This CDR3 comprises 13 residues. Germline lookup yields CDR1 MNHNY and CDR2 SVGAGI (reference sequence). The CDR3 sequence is CACKGGSSSPLHF. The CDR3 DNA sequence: TGTGCGTGCAAAGGGGGTTCTTCTTCACCCCTCCACTTT.

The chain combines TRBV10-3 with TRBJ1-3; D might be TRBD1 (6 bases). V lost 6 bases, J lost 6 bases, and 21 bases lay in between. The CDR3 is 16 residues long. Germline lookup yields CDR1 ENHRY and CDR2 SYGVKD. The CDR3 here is CAISAWTESRENTIYF. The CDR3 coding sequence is TGTGCCATCAGCGCCTGGACAGAATCTCGTGAAAACACCATATATTTT.

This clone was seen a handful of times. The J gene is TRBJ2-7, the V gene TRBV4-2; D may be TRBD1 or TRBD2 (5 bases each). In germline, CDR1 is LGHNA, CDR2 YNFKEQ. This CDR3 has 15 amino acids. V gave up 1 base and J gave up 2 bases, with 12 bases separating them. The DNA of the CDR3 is TGTGCCAGCAGCCAAGCGGGGACGTATACCTACGAGCAGTACTTC. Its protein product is CASSQAGTYTYEQYF.

CDR3 in DNA: TGTGCCAGCTCACCGCGGCAGACTGGGGACACCATATATTTT. Translation gives CASSPRQTGDTIYF. V gene TRBV18 combines with J gene TRBJ1-3; no reliable D call. This CDR3 region has 14 residues. Trimming removed 3 bases at V and 8 bases at J, with 14 bases between. The V gene's germline CDR1 is KGHSH and CDR2 LQKENI. Using reference TRBV18 and TRBJ1-3 for the parts outside the CDR3, the full variable domain is NAGVMQNPRHLVRRRGQEARLRCSPMKGHSHVYWYRQLPEEGLKFMVYLQKENIIDESGMPKERFSAEFPKEGPSILRIQQVVRGDSAAYFCASSPRQTGDTIYFGEGSWLTVV.

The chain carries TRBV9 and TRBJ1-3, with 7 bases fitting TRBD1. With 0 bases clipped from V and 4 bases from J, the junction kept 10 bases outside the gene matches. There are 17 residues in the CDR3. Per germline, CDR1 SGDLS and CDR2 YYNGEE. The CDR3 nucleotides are TGTGCCAGCAGCGTAGGCGGGCCGAGCAGGGGGGGAAACACCATATATTTT. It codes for CASSVGGPSRGGNTIYF.

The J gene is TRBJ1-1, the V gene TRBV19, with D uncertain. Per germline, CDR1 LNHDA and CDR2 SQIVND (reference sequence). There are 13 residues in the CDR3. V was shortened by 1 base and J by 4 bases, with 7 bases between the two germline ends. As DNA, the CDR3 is TGTGCCAGTAGTATAGTGCCTGGCACTGAAGCTTTCTTT. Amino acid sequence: CASSIVPGTEAFF.

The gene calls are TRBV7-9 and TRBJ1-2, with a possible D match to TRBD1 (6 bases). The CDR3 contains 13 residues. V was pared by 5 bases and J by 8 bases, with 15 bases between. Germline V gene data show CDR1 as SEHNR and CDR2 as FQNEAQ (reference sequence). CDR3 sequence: CASSPGQTRGYTF. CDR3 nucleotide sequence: TGTGCCAGCAGCCCAGGACAGACTAGAGGCTACACCTTC. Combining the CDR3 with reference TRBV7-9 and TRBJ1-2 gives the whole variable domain DTGVSQNPRHKITKRGQNVTFRCDPISEHNRLYWYRQTLGQGPEFLTYFQNEAQLEKSRLLSDRFSAERPKGSFSTLEIQRTEQGDSAMYLCASSPGQTRGYTFGSGTRLTVV.

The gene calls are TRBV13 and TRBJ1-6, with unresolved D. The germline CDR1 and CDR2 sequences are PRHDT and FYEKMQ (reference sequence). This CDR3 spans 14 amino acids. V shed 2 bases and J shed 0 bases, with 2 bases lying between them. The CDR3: CASSLNSYNSPLHF. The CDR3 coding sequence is TGTGCCAGCAGCTTAAACTCCTATAATTCACCCCTCCACTTT.

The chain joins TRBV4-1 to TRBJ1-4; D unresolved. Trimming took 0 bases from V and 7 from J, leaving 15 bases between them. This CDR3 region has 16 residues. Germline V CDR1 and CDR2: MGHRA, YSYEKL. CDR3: CASSQDDADSGEKLFF. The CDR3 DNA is TGCGCCAGCAGCCAAGATGACGCGGACTCCGGTGAAAAACTGTTTTTT.

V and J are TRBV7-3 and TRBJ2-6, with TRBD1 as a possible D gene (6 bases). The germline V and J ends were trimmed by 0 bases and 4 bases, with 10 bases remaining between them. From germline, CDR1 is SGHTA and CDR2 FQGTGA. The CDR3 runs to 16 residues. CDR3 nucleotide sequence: TGTGCCAGCAGCTTAACGGGGGCCTCAGGGGCCAACGTCCTGACTTTC. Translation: CASSLTGASGANVLTF. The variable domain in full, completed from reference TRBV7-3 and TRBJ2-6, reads GAGVSQTPSNKVTEKGKYVELRCDPISGHTALYWYRQSLGQGPEFLIYFQGTGAADDSGLPNDRFFAVRPEGSVSTLKIQRTERGDSAVYLCASSLTGASGANVLTFGAGSRLTVL.

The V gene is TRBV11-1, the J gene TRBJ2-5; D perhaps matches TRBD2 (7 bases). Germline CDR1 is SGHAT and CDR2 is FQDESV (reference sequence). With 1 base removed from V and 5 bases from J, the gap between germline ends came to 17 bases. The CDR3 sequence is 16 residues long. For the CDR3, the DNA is TGTGCCAGCAGCTTAGTCGGGGGGCCGGGTGCCGAGACCCAGTACTTC. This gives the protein CASSLVGGPGAETQYF.

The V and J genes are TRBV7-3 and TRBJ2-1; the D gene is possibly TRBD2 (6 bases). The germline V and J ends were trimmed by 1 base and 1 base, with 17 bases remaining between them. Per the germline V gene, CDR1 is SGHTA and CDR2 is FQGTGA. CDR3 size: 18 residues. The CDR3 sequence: CASSLRPSDVGSYNEQFF. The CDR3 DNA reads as TGTGCCAGCAGCTTAAGACCTAGCGATGTTGGGTCCTACAATGAGCAGTTCTTC.

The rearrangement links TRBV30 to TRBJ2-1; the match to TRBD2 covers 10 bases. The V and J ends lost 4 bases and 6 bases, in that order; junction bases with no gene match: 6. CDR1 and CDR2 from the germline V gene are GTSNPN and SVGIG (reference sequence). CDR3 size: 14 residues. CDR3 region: CAWKGIAGGNEQFF. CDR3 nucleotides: TGTGCCTGGAAGGGAATAGCGGGAGGCAATGAGCAGTTCTTC.

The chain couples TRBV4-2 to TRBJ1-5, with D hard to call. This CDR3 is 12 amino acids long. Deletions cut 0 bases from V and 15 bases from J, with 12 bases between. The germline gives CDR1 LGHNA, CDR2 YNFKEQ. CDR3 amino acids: CASSQDGNFRHF. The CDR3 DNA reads TGTGCCAGCAGCCAAGATGGCAACTTTCGGCATTTT.

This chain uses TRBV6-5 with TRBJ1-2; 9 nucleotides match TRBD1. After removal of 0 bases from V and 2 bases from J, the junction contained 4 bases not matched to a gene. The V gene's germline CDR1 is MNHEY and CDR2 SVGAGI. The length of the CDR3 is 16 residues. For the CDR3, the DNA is TGTGCCAGCAGTTACTCGGGGACAGGGAAAAACTATGGCTACACCTTC. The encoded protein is CASSYSGTGKNYGYTF.

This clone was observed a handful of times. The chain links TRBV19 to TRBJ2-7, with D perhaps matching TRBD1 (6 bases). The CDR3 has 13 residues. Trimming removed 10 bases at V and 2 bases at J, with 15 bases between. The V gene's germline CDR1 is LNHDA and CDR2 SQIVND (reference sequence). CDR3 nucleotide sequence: TGTGCCACCTCCCCCGGGACAACCTACGAGCAGTACTTC. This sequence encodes CATSPGTTYEQYF. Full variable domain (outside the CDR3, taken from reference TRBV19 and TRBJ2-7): DGGITQSPKYLFRKEGQNVTLSCEQNLNHDAMYWYRQDPGQGLRLIYYSQIVNDFQKGDIAEGYSVSREKKESFPLTVTSAQKNPTAFYLCATSPGTTYEQYFGPGTRLTVT.

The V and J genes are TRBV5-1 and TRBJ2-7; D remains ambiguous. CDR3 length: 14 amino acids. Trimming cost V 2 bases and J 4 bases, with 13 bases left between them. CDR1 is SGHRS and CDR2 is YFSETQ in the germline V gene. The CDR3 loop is CASSFQAADYEQYF. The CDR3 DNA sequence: TGCGCCAGCAGCTTTCAGGCAGCCGATTACGAGCAGTACTTC.

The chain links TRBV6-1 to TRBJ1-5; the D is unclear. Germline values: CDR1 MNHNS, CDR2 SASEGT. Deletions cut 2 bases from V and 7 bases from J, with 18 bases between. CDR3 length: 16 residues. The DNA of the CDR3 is TGTGCCAGCAGTGAAATGGGAGCTAGAGGAGGGCAGCCCCAGCATTTT. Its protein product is CASSEMGARGGQPQHF.

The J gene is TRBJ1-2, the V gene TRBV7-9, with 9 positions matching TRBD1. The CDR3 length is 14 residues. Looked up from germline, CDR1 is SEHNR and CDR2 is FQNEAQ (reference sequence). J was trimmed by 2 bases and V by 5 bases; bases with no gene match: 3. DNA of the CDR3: TGTGCCAGCAGCATTGACAGGGGGAACTATGGCTACACCTTC. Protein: CASSIDRGNYGYTF.

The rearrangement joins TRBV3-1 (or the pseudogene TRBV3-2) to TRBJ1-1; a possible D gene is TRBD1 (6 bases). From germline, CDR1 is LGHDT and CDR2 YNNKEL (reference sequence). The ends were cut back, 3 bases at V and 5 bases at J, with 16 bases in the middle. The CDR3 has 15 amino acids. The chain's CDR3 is CASSHPLTGGTEAFF. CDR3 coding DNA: TGTGCCAGCAGCCACCCCCTGACAGGAGGTACTGAAGCTTTCTTT.

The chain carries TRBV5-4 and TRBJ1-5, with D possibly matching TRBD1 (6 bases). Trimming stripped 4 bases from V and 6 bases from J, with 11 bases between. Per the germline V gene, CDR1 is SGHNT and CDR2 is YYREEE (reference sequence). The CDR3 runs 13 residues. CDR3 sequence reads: CASSINRAQPQHF. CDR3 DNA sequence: TGTGCCAGCAGCATCAACAGGGCTCAGCCCCAGCATTTT.

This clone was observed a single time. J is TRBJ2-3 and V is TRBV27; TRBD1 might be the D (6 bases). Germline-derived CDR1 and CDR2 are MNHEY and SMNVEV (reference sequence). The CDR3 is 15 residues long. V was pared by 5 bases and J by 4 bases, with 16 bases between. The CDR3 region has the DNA TGTGCCAGCAGTCCCCCGCAGGGGTTACCAGATACGCAGTATTTT. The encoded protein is CASSPPQGLPDTQYF.

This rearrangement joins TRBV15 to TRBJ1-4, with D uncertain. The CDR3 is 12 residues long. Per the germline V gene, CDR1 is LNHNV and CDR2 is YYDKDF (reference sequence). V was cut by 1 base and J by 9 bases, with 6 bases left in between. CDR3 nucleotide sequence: TGTGCCACCAGCAGAGCTGAGCAAAAACTGTTTTTT. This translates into CATSRAEQKLFF.

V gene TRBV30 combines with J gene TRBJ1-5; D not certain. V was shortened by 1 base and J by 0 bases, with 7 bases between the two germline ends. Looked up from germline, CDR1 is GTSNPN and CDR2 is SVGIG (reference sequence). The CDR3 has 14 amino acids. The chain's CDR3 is CAWSAWDSNQPQHF. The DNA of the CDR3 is TGTGCCTGGAGTGCTTGGGATAGCAATCAGCCCCAGCATTTT. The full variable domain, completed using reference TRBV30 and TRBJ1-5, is SQTIHQWPATLVQPVGSPLSLECTVEGTSNPNLYWYRQAAGRGLQLLFYSVGIGQISSEVPQNLSASRPQDRQFILSSKKLLLSDSGFYLCAWSAWDSNQPQHFGDGTRLSIL.

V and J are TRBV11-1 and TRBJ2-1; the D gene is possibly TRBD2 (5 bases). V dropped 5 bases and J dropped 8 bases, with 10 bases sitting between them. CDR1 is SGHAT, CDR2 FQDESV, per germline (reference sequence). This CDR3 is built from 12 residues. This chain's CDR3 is CASSPPGYEQFF. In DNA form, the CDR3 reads TGTGCCAGCAGCCCCCCGGGGTATGAGCAGTTCTTC.

The chain's CDR3 is CASSLATNYRGGDEQFF. The CDR3 coding sequence is TGTGCCAGCAGCTTAGCTACAAATTACAGGGGAGGCGATGAGCAGTTCTTC. The V gene is TRBV7-2, the J gene TRBJ2-1; D is perhaps TRBD1 (7 bases). With 0 bases removed from V and 8 bases from J, the gap between germline ends came to 20 bases. There are 17 residues in the CDR3. Per the germline V gene, CDR1 is SGHTA and CDR2 is FQGNSA.

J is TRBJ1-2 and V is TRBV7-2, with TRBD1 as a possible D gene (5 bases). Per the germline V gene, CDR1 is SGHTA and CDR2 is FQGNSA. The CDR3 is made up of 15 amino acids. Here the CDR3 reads CAWGGLGTAFYGYTF. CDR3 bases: TGTGCGTGGGGGGGTTTGGGGACCGCTTTCTATGGCTACACCTTC.

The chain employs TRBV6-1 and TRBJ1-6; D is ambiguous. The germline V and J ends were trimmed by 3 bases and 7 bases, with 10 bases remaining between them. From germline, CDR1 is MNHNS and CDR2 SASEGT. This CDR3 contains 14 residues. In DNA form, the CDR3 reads TGTGCCAGCAGTGACAGGTGGAGGAATTCACCCCTCCACTTT. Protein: CASSDRWRNSPLHF.

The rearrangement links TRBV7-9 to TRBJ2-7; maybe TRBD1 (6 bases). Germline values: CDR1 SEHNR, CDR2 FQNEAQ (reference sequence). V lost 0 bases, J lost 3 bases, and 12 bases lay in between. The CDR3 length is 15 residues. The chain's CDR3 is CASSLALGQYYEQYF. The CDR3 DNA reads TGTGCCAGCAGCTTAGCTCTCGGACAGTACTACGAGCAGTACTTC.

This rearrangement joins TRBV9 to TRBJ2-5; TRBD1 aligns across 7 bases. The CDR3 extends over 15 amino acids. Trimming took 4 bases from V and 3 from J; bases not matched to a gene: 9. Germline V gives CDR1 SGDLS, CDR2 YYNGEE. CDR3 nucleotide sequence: TGTGCCAGCAGCCGACGACAGGGCCGAGAAGAGACCCAGTACTTC. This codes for CASSRRQGREETQYF. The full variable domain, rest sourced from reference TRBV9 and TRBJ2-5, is DSGVTQTPKHLITATGQRVTLRCSPRSGDLSVYWYQQSLDQGLQFLIQYYNGEERAKGNILERFSAQQFPDLHSELNLSSLELGDSALYFCASSRRQGREETQYFGPGTRLLVL.